This T cell receptor (beta chain) comes out of a study of identical twins. Regarding the study as a whole: High-abundance cord blood beta clonotypes had fewer insertions; memory repertoires showed none. Models predicted too little out-of-frame TCR alpha sharing in monozygotic twins. Twin pairs had excess sharing that was weaker in beta out-of-frame sequences.

Each CDR3 protein is one row after TCRdb ran MiXCR on the 5' RACE reads. The table lists hundreds of thousands of distinct CDR3 sequences, approximately 8.3% of them singletons. The table lists this clonotype with a few counts. Antigen unknown. CDR1 is DFQATT and CDR2 is SNEGSKA in the germline V gene (reference sequence). V lost 6 bases and J lost 0, with 18 bases in between. This CDR3 has 17 amino acids. The same data also went into a second study, on yellow fever vaccine responses in identical twins.

The clonotype comes from a woman aged 18-29 years in good health. This chain connects TRBV20-1 to TRBJ2-6, with a weak D call TRBD1 (7 bases). Material for sequencing was memory (CD45RO+) T cells sorted from blood. CDR3 protein: CSAKTGAGTSGANVLTF. CDR3 sequence (DNA): TGCAGTGCCAAAACAGGGGCGGGAACCTCTGGGGCCAACGTCCTGACTTTC.